This TCR beta chain appears in the sequencing data of a study of T-cell memory formation after mild COVID-19. Whole-study results and caveats: Pre-infection memory held some responding clones, suggesting pre-existing cross-reactive T cells responded.

V was shortened by 2 bases and J by 1 base, with 9 bases between the two germline ends. The CDR3 is 14 residues long. Germline lookup yields CDR1 SGHVS and CDR2 FNYEAQ. This clonotype has ten or more counts. Its antigen is unknown. TCRdb recomputed calls from the 5' RACE reads with MiXCR, one row per CDR3 protein. The sample includes hundreds of thousands of distinct CDR3 sequences, under 15% of them seen just once. Sequencing was performed on PBMCs or a T cell subset sorted from them (not recorded which). V usage is TRBV7-6 and J usage is TRBJ2-7, with D unresolved. The sequence was collected from a man between 18 and 29 years old who had mild COVID-19 (a few samples of this study predate the infection). Cell type and time point are not known. The CDR3 region is CASSLSGVSYEQYF. The CDR3, as DNA: TGTGCCAGCAGCTTAAGTGGGGTTTCCTACGAGCAGTACTTC. Using reference TRBV7-6 and TRBJ2-7 for the parts outside the CDR3, the full variable domain is GAGVSQSPRYKVTKRGQDVALRCDPISGHVSLYWYRQALGQGPEFLTYFNYEAQQDKSGLPNDRFSAERPEGSISTLTIQRTEQRDSAMYRCASSLSGVSYEQYFGPGTRLTVT.